This TCR beta chain was sequenced for a study of OX40 agonist ivuxolimab in advanced cancers. The overall study: Mean age 60 years, range about 20 to 85; around 80% male.

Sequencing used immunoSEQ multiplex PCR; TCRdb keeps in-frame clones, though not all of them. The sample includes 75,000 to 100,000 clones, less than 90% of them seen just once. With 0 bases clipped from V and 8 bases from J, the junction kept 6 bases outside the gene matches. CDR3 length equals 14 residues. The V gene's germline CDR1 is SGHAT and CDR2 FQNNGV. The V and J genes are TRBV11-2 and TRBJ1-1; TRBD1 aligns across 7 bases. This TCR came from an adult with an advanced solid tumor such as melanoma, head and neck, liver or kidney cancer. Sequencing was performed on CD4+ or CD8+ T cells sorted from blood, taken in a trial of the OX40 agonist ivuxolimab. The DNA of the CDR3 is TGTGCCAGCAGCTTAGATAGGGGGCGCCCCGAAGCTTTCTTT. The encoded protein is CASSLDRGRPEAFF.